A selection of T cell receptor beta chains follows, all from one sample in a study of T cell repertoires in cytomegalovirus infection. MiXCR, applied by TCRdb to the reads, yields one record per CDR3 protein. The sample includes around 300,000 distinct CDR3 sequences, about 25% of them seen just once. Material: PBMCs. These receptors were obtained from a human donor in good health (CMV status not recorded). Some clones in this sample may be carry-over from other donors' samples. CDR3s include the opening cysteine and the closing phenylalanine or tryptophan.

CDR3: CASSYVGANVLTF
J: TRBJ2-6
V: TRBV6-2/TRBV6-3

CDR3: CASSKPGQGLLMNTEAFF
J: TRBJ1-1
V: TRBV2

CDR3: CASSYLSTERQPQHF
J: TRBJ1-5
V: TRBV6-6

CDR3: CASDNGRAYYNEQFF
J: TRBJ2-1
V: TRBV2

CDR3: CASSLTGGMETQYF
J: TRBJ2-5
V: TRBV28

CDR3: CASSSTLFAYEQYF
J: TRBJ2-7
V: TRBV7-9

CDR3: CASSLGSTESGETQYF
J: TRBJ2-5
V: TRBV11-3

CDR3: CASTRLAGRTGELFF
J: TRBJ2-2
V: TRBV7-2

CDR3: CASGQQLYNSPLHF
J: TRBJ1-6
V: TRBV2

CDR3: CASSEPEQYF
J: TRBJ2-7
V: TRBV6-1

CDR3: CSVTRLVQVNEQFF
J: TRBJ2-1
V: TRBV29-1

CDR3: CSAGTGGIHEKLFF
J: TRBJ1-4
V: TRBV20-1

CDR3: CASSQGSLGVEKLFF
J: TRBJ1-4
V: TRBV14

CDR3: CSETLAGQETQYF
J: TRBJ2-5
V: TRBV20-1

CDR3: CASSQDHDSYNEQFF
J: TRBJ2-1
V: TRBV3-1

CDR3: CASSPSGTLSETQYF
J: TRBJ2-5
V: TRBV7-2

CDR3: CASSLPKQGFEAFF
J: TRBJ1-1
V: TRBV28

CDR3: CASSELGEVGYTF
J: TRBJ1-2
V: TRBV2

CDR3: CASSLDPIIDGYTF
J: TRBJ1-2
V: TRBV11-2

CDR3: CASMPGQGVRNEQFF
J: TRBJ2-1
V: TRBV19

CDR3: CSAMRNSPLHF
J: TRBJ1-6
V: TRBV20-1

CDR3: CASSLFGAFNGYTF
J: TRBJ1-2
V: TRBV7-8

CDR3: CASSMGDSSGNTIYF
J: TRBJ1-3
V: TRBV6-6

CDR3: CASSQTEQETQYF
J: TRBJ2-5
V: TRBV4-2

CDR3: CASSYSFRKDTEAFF
J: TRBJ1-1
V: TRBV6-2/TRBV6-3

CDR3: CASSPGQGARNQPQHF
J: TRBJ1-5
V: TRBV7-2

CDR3: CASSLGGGSEQYF
J: TRBJ2-7
V: TRBV7-2

CDR3: CASSLETPGPLFNQPQHF
J: TRBJ1-5
V: TRBV7-2

CDR3: CASSQGLNQPQHF
J: TRBJ1-5
V: TRBV14

CDR3: CASSAPWADTQYF
J: TRBJ2-3
V: TRBV7-8

CDR3: CASRHRGGDEKLFF
J: TRBJ1-4
V: TRBV6-5

CDR3: CASSRTSGKETQYF
J: TRBJ2-5
V: TRBV7-3

CDR3: CASSLSGAGEAFF
J: TRBJ1-1
V: TRBV7-2

CDR3: CSAETSGFTDTQYF
J: TRBJ2-3
V: TRBV20-1

CDR3: CASSLITSVGPNNQPQHF
J: TRBJ1-5
V: TRBV28

CDR3: CASSEYILEKLFF
J: TRBJ1-4
V: TRBV25-1

CDR3: CSVVAGDTQYF
J: TRBJ2-3
V: TRBV29-1

CDR3: CASVNIFGTGVYEQYF
J: TRBJ2-7
V: TRBV6-1

CDR3: CASSVTSGRASGELFF
J: TRBJ2-2
V: TRBV9

CDR3: CASSLVLFYEQYF
J: TRBJ2-7
V: TRBV28

CDR3: CASSLFAGATDTQYF
J: TRBJ2-3
V: TRBV7-3

CDR3: CASMLTSGSSTGELFF
J: TRBJ2-2
V: TRBV6-1

CDR3: CASSFRGLGQPQHF
J: TRBJ1-5
V: TRBV6-2/TRBV6-3

CDR3: CASSLGPTGGMETQYF
J: TRBJ2-5
V: TRBV5-6

CDR3: CSARLAGRGTDTQYF
J: TRBJ2-3
V: TRBV20-1

CDR3: CAITGTMNTEAFF
J: TRBJ1-1
V: TRBV10-3

CDR3: CASSAGQGNSPLHF
J: TRBJ1-6
V: TRBV28

CDR3: CASSLMFDTQYF
J: TRBJ2-3
V: TRBV12-3/TRBV12-4

CDR3: CSAPTGLAATGELFF
J: TRBJ2-2
V: TRBV20-1